The T cell receptor (beta chain) described here comes from a study of blood T cell repertoires in COVID-19 (dated by TCRdb to the early 2020s). Regarding the complete study: Collaborator samples came from the United States, Italy and Spain and covered acute and convalescent phases of COVID-19. The samples were drawn from the first 160 participants of the ongoing ImmuneRACE study and from over a thousand subjects provided by 6 global collaborators. A freely available public database, intended as a resource for researchers studying the immune response to SARS-CoV-2, is where the repertoires were released. Where available, HLA class I and class II types were obtained from metadata supplied by the sample provider rather than from assay-based typing. Deeply sampled blood TCRbeta repertoires from subjects exposed to, actively infected with, or recovered from COVID-19 were included in the dataset. The prospective study material was composed of cDNA or gDNA derived from T cells, B-cell-depleted T cells, or PBMCs. A de-identified subject ID, COVID-19 status, age in years and sex were almost always included in the sample metadata. The full study reports these points: How much clinical and demographic metadata was included differed by source and by participant, and the metadata was provided uncurated.

Participants in the prospective study were aged roughly 18 to 100 years, lived in about two dozen United States geographic areas, and enrolled through a virtual design. In the prospective study, participants were assigned to cohorts based on the clinical history participants reported in a screening survey and a study questionnaire. Exposed participants had been in contact, within 2 weeks of entering the study, with a person who had a PCR-confirmed or clinician-diagnosed case of COVID-19. In the prospective study, mobile phlebotomists collected whole blood, serum and a nasopharyngeal or oropharyngeal swab from each participant. Prospective study participants could optionally give additional blood draws and questionnaires over an approximately 2-month period. Before DNA extraction, blood samples from the prospective study were shipped at room temperature or frozen. TCRbeta CDR3 regions were amplified from genomic DNA using the immunoSEQ Assay, a bias-controlled multiplex PCR. The original pipeline was this. The number of nucleated cells in each sample was estimated by amplification of reference gene primers within the assay. To quantify the absolute abundance of each unique TCRbeta CDR3 rearrangement, sequence reads were collapsed and filtered. For each sample, productive Simpson clonality was calculated as the square root of Simpson's diversity index over productive rearrangements. Drawn from immuneACCESS, this table holds only the in-frame rearrangements with V and J called that TCRdb kept. Clones are partly lost; checked studies trace under half to an unresolved V gene and leave the rest unexplained. From that table come the V and J calls and clone size; the DNA was used to work out D and trimming. The sample yields a few hundred thousand clones; 70% to 90% were counted once. The top ten hold about 6.2% of the sample.

As to this clone: What antigen it recognizes has not been identified. No base quality information exists; no much larger clone differs at one position.

From the cysteine up to the phenylalanine, the CDR3 has a length of 12 residues. Only the CDR3 DNA is retained, 36 bases long and in frame from the first base. CDR1 and CDR2 were assigned from the germline V gene as MDHEN and SYDVKM. V is cut by 6 bases and J by 3 bases, and the space between the germline ends is 9 bases. The sequence was collected from a woman aged 50 to 60 who had been exposed to COVID-19. The V gene is TRBV28 and the J gene is TRBJ2-7; the D segment could be TRBD1, given 6 matching bases. Sequencing input: PBMCs or T cells enriched from blood (not recorded which). CDR3 reads: CASSTDSYEQYF. In nucleotides, the sequence is TGTGCCAGCAGCACGGACAGCTACGAGCAGTACTTC. Beyond the CDR3, the reference TRBV28 and TRBJ2-7 genes provide the residues; the full variable domain reads: DVKVTQSSRYLVKRTGEKVFLECVQDMDHENMFWYRQDPGLGLRLIYFSYDVKMKEKGDIPEGYSVSREKKERFSLILESASTNQTSMYLCASSTDSYEQYFGPGTRLTVT.